This T cell receptor beta chain was captured in a study of metastatic and nonmetastatic thyroid tumors (TCRdb year 2020). Looking at the study overall: For patients with malignant and with benign thyroid disease, the researchers compared repertoires between peripheral blood samples and tumor or nodule tissue samples.

Before undergoing thyroid surgery, none of the patients had been given any kind of treatment. The study retrospectively analysed patient clinical samples collected from 2012 to 2018 using T-cell receptor beta sequencing. From a lookup of the germline V gene (reference sequence), CDR1 and CDR2 are MNHNY and SVGAGI. V lost 0 bases and J lost 5 bases, and the count of bases not matched to a germline gene is 4. The CDR3 holds 15 amino acids from the cysteine to the phenylalanine. This entry keeps only the CDR3 DNA: 45 bases, framed from base 1. Paper-wide results and their limitations: In both blood and tumor samples, malignant tumors were reported to have significantly higher TCR beta diversity than benign nodules.

This clone turned up a few times. Its cognate antigen has yet to be identified. Per-base qualities were not stored, and no clone one base away is much larger. The receptor library was made with PCR. Sequencing was performed on an Illumina HiSeq 4000. High-throughput sequencing was used to profile the TCR beta-chain CDR3 region of each patient. On the study's bioinformatics: A classifier to discriminate distant-metastatic papillary thyroid cancer patients was built from CDR3 differences across clinicopathological groups. Repertoire diversity was assessed with the Shannon index, and tumor-blood repertoire similarity with the Morisita-Horn index. TCRdb trimmed public reads at Q25 via fastp, called clones via MiXCR and kept in-frame beta chains. The V and J calls here are based on TCRdb, not the publication. Within this sample are around 45,000 clones, with roughly 3.2% of them counted one time only. The top ten clonotypes cover 7.5% to 10% of the sample.

The sequence is built from TRBV6-6 and TRBJ2-7; 10 bases in the junction line up with TRBD2. The receptor was derived from a female donor with papillary thyroid cancer or a benign thyroid nodule (not recorded which). Some clones in this sample may be carry-over from other donors' samples. The sample comprised blood. The nucleotide sequence is given as TGTGCCAGCAGTTACTCGGGGCTAGCGGGAGACGAGCAGTACTTC. Its product reads: CASSYSGLAGDEQYF.